The source of this TCR beta chain is a study of OX40 agonist ivuxolimab in advanced cancers. A single count supports this clone. Its specificity is unknown. The table came from immunoSEQ multiplex PCR; TCRdb's copy has only in-frame clones and leaves some out. This table holds 90,000 to 100,000 clones, roughly 95% found once. Whole-study findings and limits: Compared with CD4+, CD8+ T cells on average had more expanded clones.

V gave up 0 bases and J gave up 3 bases, with 4 bases separating them. The CDR3 totals 12 residues. Germline lookup yields CDR1 SGHRS and CDR2 YFSETQ. Here the sequenced sample was CD4+ or CD8+ T cells sorted from blood, taken in a trial of the OX40 agonist ivuxolimab. The source of this sequence is an adult with an advanced solid tumor such as melanoma, head and neck, liver or kidney cancer. The chain is built from TRBV5-1 and TRBJ2-7, with D unclear. The CDR3 nucleotides are TGCGCCAGCAGCTTGGACGGCTACGAGCAGTACTTC. It translates to CASSLDGYEQYF.